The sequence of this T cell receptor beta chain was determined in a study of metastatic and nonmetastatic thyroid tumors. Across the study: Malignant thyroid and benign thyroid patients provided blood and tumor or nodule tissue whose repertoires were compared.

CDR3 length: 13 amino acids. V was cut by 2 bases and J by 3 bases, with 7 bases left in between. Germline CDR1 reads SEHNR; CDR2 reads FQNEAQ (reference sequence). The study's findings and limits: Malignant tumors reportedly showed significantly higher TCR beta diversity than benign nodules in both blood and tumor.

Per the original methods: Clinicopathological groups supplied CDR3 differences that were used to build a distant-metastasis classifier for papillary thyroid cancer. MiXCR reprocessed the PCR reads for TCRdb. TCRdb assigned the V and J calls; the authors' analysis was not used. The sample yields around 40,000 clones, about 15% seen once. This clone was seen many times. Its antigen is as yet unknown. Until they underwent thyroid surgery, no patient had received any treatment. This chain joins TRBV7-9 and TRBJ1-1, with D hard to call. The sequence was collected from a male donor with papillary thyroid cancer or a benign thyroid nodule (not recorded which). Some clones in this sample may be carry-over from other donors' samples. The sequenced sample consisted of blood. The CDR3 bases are TGTGCCAGCAGCTTAAAGCGGGACACTGAAGCTTTCTTT. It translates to CASSLKRDTEAFF.